This T cell receptor (beta chain) was obtained from a study of shared clonotypes between healthy human individuals. The V segment lost 3 bases and the J segment 6 bases; nucleotides outside the gene matches: 14. The CDR3 is 16 residues long. Germline V gene sequence: CDR1 MGHRA, CDR2 YSYEKL. The repertoire was sequenced with immunoSEQ multiplex PCR; TCRdb's copy has only in-frame clones and lacks some. The sample holds 2 million to 2.5 million clones, about nine tenths seen once. The sequence derives from a man aged 18 to 30 in good health. Some clones in this sample may be carry-over from other donors' samples. The sequencing sample was made of naive CD4+ T cells from PBMCs. Subset defined: CD45RA+ positively selected. V usage is TRBV4-1 and J usage is TRBJ2-7, with 7 bases aligning to TRBD2. CDR3 sequence: CASSQLPGLRGIEQYF. The DNA of the CDR3 is TGCGCCAGCAGCCAGTTACCGGGACTGCGGGGGATCGAGCAGTACTTC.